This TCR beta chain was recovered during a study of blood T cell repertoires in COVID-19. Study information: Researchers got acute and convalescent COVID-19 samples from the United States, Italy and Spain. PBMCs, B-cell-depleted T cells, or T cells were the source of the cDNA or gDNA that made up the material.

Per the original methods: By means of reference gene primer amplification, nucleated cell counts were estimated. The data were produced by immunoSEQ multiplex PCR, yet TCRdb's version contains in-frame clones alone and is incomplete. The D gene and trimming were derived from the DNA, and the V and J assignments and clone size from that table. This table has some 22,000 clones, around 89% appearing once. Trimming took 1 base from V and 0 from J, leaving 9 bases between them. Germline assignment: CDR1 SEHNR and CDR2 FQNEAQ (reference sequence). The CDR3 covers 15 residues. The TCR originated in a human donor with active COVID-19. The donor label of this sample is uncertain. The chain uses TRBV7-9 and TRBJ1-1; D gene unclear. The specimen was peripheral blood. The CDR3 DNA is TGTGCCAGCAGCTTAGTTTCCAGAATGAACACTGAAGCTTTCTTT. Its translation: CASSLVSRMNTEAFF.